A single sample is the source of the 13 T cell receptor beta chains below, sequenced in a study of T cell changes during pregnancy in multiple sclerosis. Method: immunoSEQ multiplex PCR; TCRdb's copy keeps in-frame clones and lacks some. The profile shows tens of thousands of clones, about 90% of them singletons. Sequenced material: peripheral blood, taken in the second trimester of pregnancy. All receptors derive from a female donor in good health, enrolled as a control in a pregnancy study.

In this sample, this clone turned up once. V is TRBV7-9 and J is TRBJ2-3; 12 bases are shared with TRBD2. This CDR3 has 15 residues. Looked up from germline, CDR1 is SEHNR and CDR2 is FQNEAQ (reference sequence). Trimming removed 4 bases from V and 6 bases from J; junction bases left unmatched: 5. The CDR3 reads CASSSTSGGYDTQYF. The CDR3 DNA is TGTGCCAGCAGCTCGACTAGCGGGGGTTACGATACGCAGTATTTT.

This chain links TRBV21-1 with TRBJ2-5; the table gives TRBD2 as D, unverified against the DNA. TRBV21-1 is deemed a pseudogene. The CDR3 contains 16 residues. This CDR3 is CASSYLTLRSRETQYF. In DNA, the CDR3 is TGTGCCAGCAGCTACCTGACCCTGAGGTCCCGAGAGACCCAGTACTTC.

The rearrangement links TRBV9 to TRBJ2-1; 8 positions match TRBD2. Germline CDR1 reads SGDLS; CDR2 reads YYNGEE. V shed 0 bases, J shed 4 bases, and the junction held 9 bases outside the gene matches. The CDR3 loop spans 17 amino acids. The CDR3 DNA is TGTGCCAGCAGCGTAGCGAGTAGCGGGACCCAATACAATGAGCAGTTCTTC. Amino acids: CASSVASSGTQYNEQFF.

The V and J genes are TRBV10-3 and TRBJ1-3, with unresolved D. CDR1 ENHRY and CDR2 SYGVKD come from the germline V gene. The CDR3 has 17 residues. V gave up 10 bases and J gave up 2 bases, with 24 bases separating them. The CDR3 DNA reads TGTGCCACACCGGAGTTCCTCTTAGAACGAACTGGAAACACCATATATTTT. The encoded protein is CATPEFLLERTGNTIYF.

This clone was found a few times. The chain has TRBV2 and TRBJ1-1; the match to TRBD1 covers 8 bases. The CDR3 totals 15 residues. CDR1 and CDR2 from the germline V gene are SNHLY and FYNNEI. The J segment lost 1 base and the V segment lost 2 bases, leaving 3 bases of the junction unmatched. CDR3 sequence: CASSELGTGNTEAFF. CDR3 bases: TGTGCCAGCAGTGAACTCGGGACAGGGAACACTGAAGCTTTCTTT.

The sample holds a few counts of this clone. The chain combines TRBV19 with TRBJ1-5, with 7 bases matching TRBD1. Germline V gene sequence: CDR1 LNHDA, CDR2 SQIVND (reference sequence). Losses at the gene ends were 9 bases for V and 4 bases for J; bases not matched to a gene: 3. This CDR3 is built from 12 residues. CDR3 DNA sequence: TGTGCCAGCTCGACAGGGAATCAGCCCCAGCATTTT. It translates to CASSTGNQPQHF.

The chain couples TRBV27 to TRBJ2-1, with TRBD2 identical over 11 bases. CDR3 size: 13 residues. Trimming cost V 6 bases and J 5 bases; bases outside gene matches: 0. Looked up from germline, CDR1 is MNHEY and CDR2 is SMNVEV (reference sequence). Written as DNA, the CDR3 is TGTGCCAGCAGACTAGCGGGGGACAATGAGCAGTTCTTC. Translated: CASRLAGDNEQFF.

The rearrangement joins TRBV27 to TRBJ1-5; TRBD1 matches 7 bases. J was trimmed by 5 bases and V by 3 bases; bases with no gene match: 7. The germline V gene has CDR1 MNHEY and CDR2 SMNVEV (reference sequence). The CDR3 consists of 15 residues. CDR3 residues: CASSFNRGRDQPQHF. The CDR3 DNA follows: TGTGCCAGCAGTTTCAACAGGGGAAGGGATCAGCCCCAGCATTTT.

The chain links TRBV9 to TRBJ2-3, with 10 bases that match TRBD2. CDR1 is SGDLS and CDR2 is YYNGEE in the germline V gene. J was trimmed by 6 bases and V by 4 bases; bases with no gene match: 11. This CDR3 region has 16 residues. CDR3 nucleotide sequence: TGTGCCAGCAGCACCAGAGGGCTAGCGGGAGTGGATACGCAGTATTTT. This sequence encodes CASSTRGLAGVDTQYF.

This clone was detected only a few times. This rearrangement joins TRBV19 to TRBJ2-5; TRBD2 might be the D (6 bases). Per germline, CDR1 LNHDA and CDR2 SQIVND (reference sequence). V lost 5 bases and J lost 2, with 15 bases in between. This CDR3 spans 15 amino acids. The CDR3 DNA sequence: TGTGCCAGTAGTTTCCGACTAGGGATACAAGAGACCCAGTACTTC. This sequence encodes CASSFRLGIQETQYF.

V usage is TRBV11-1 and J usage is TRBJ2-7; 8 bases line up with TRBD1. The CDR3 runs to 15 residues. From germline, CDR1 is SGHAT and CDR2 FQDESV (reference sequence). The trim removed 5 bases at V and 0 bases at J, leaving 6 bases unmatched. CDR3 sequence: CASSVRDRSSYEQYF. The CDR3 DNA sequence: TGTGCCAGCAGCGTTCGGGACAGGAGCTCCTACGAGCAGTACTTC.

Worth noting for this clone: Distinct nucleotide sequences in the sample also encode this CDR3. The genes are TRBV30 and TRBJ2-7, with 8 bases fitting TRBD1. V lost 8 bases to trimming and J lost 5 bases; unmatched junction nucleotides: 5. Germline V gene lookup returns CDR1 GTSNPN and CDR2 SVGIG (reference sequence). CDR3 length: 11 amino acids. CDR3 sequence (DNA): TGTGCCCGAGACAGGGGTAACGAGCAGTACTTC. Encoded protein: CARDRGNEQYF.

The rearrangement joins TRBV19 to TRBJ1-1; possible D gene TRBD1, 6 bases. Trimming cost V 5 bases and J 1 base, with 8 bases left between them. The CDR3 sequence is 13 residues long. Germline loops: CDR1 LNHDA, CDR2 SQIVND (reference sequence). The CDR3 here is CASSWDKNTEAFF. The CDR3 nucleotides read TGTGCCAGTAGTTGGGACAAGAACACTGAAGCTTTCTTT.